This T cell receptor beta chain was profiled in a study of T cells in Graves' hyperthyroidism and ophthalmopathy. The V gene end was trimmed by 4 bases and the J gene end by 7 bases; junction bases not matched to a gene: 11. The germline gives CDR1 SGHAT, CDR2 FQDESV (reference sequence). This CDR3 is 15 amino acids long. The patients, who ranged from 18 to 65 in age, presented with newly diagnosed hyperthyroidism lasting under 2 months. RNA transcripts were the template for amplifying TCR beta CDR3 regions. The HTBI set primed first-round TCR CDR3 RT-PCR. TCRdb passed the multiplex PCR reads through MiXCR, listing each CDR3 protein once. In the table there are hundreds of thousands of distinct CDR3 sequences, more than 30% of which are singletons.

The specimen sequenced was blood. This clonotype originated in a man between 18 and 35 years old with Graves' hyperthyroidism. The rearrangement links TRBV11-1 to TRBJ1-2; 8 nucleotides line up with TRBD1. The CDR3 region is CASSSGQGIRRGYTF. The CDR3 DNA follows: TGTGCCAGCAGCTCTGGACAGGGAATAAGACGTGGCTACACCTTC.